This record concerns one TCR beta chain sequence. Using immunoSEQ multiplex PCR, the repertoire was profiled, and TCRdb retains in-frame clones only, with some absent. There are roughly 28,000 clones in the sample; 77% occur only once, and 7% to 8.5% lies in the top ten. The junction had 9 bases not matched to a gene; V was cut back by 2 bases and J by 2 bases. This CDR3 comprises 17 residues. CDR1 is LGHNA, CDR2 YSLEER, per germline. This sample was included in a study of blood T cell repertoires in COVID-19. Study background: The United States, Italy and Spain were the sources of the acute and convalescent COVID-19 samples. T cells, B-cell-depleted T cells, or PBMCs provided the cDNA or gDNA that served as material.

The V and J genes are TRBV4-3 and TRBJ1-3, with 7 positions matching TRBD1. Sequences were obtained from peripheral blood. The sequence was collected from a woman aged 70 to 79 with active or convalescent COVID-19. The DNA for the CDR3 is TGCGCCAGCAGCCAAATCCAACAGGGGCCCACTGGAAACACCATATATTTT. Translating it yields CASSQIQQGPTGNTIYF.